The rows below give T cell receptor beta chains drawn from one sample of a study of shared clonotypes between healthy human individuals. Data came from immunoSEQ multiplex PCR; TCRdb stores just in-frame clones and leaves some out. The sample includes approximately 470,000 clones, about 84% of them seen just once. The sample taken for sequencing was PBMCs. The receptors derive from a middle-aged woman in good health. Some clones in this sample may be carry-over from other donors' samples. Both conserved end residues are part of each CDR3. A D gene is named only where the DNA matches it firmly. Only some rows state a clone size, as once, few, many or a class for expanded clones.

CDR3aa,CDR3nt,v_gene,d_gene,j_gene,abundance
CASSPHMGGSHQETQYF,TGCGCCAGCAGCCCCCATATGGGGGGATCCCATCAAGAGACCCAGTACTTC,TRBV5-1,NA,TRBJ2-5,NA
CASSPRAGLEQFF,TGTGCCAGCAGCCCAAGAGCGGGACTCGAGCAGTTCTTC,TRBV7-2,TRBD2,TRBJ2-1,NA
CASSLIRGDYGYTF,TGTGCCAGCAGCTTGATCCGCGGGGACTATGGCTACACCTTC,TRBV5-5,NA,TRBJ1-2,NA
CASSLAGTSYYEQYF,TGTGCCAGCAGTTTGGCCGGGACTAGTTACTACGAGCAGTACTTC,TRBV28,TRBD2,TRBJ2-7,NA
CASSRQGMGTEAFF,TGTGCCAGCAGCCGACAGGGGATGGGGACCGAAGCTTTCTTT,TRBV9,TRBD1,TRBJ1-1,few
CASSLDWGNTEAFF,TGTGCCAGCAGCTTAGATTGGGGGAACACTGAAGCTTTCTTT,TRBV7-3,NA,TRBJ1-1,NA
CASSELDFSGANVLTF,TGTGCCAGCAGTGAATTGGACTTTTCTGGTGCCAACGTCCTGACTTTC,TRBV6-1,NA,TRBJ2-6,NA
CASSVGTGDDEQFF,TGTGCCAGCAGCGTAGGGACAGGGGACGATGAGCAGTTCTTC,TRBV9,TRBD1,TRBJ2-1,NA
CSVIDHTDTQYF,TGCAGCGTTATTGATCACACAGATACGCAGTATTTT,TRBV29-1,NA,TRBJ2-3,NA
CAGEATDTQYF,TGTGCCGGAGAAGCGACAGATACGCAGTATTTT,TRBV7-9,NA,TRBJ2-3,NA
CSVESGLKRDEQFF,TGCAGCGTTGAAAGTGGTCTGAAGAGGGATGAGCAGTTCTTC,TRBV29-1,NA,TRBJ2-1,NA
CASSYSSGLNEKLFF,TGTGCCAGCAGTTACTCGTCGGGTTTGAACGAAAAACTGTTTTTT,TRBV6-5,NA,TRBJ1-4,NA
CASSFTGGAGDTQYF,TGCGCCAGCAGCTTCACGGGAGGCGCTGGGGATACGCAGTATTTT,TRBV5-1,TRBD2,TRBJ2-3,NA
CASSLDRYTGELFF,TGTGCCAGCAGCTTAGACAGATACACCGGGGAGCTGTTTTTT,TRBV7-3,NA,TRBJ2-2,NA
CASRGTSAGQETQYF,TGTGCCAGCAGGGGGACTAGCGCAGGCCAAGAGACCCAGTACTTC,TRBV28,TRBD2,TRBJ2-5,NA
CASSLRLASYNEQFF,TGTGCCAGCAGCTTAAGACTAGCCTCTTACAATGAGCAGTTCTTC,TRBV11-2,TRBD2,TRBJ2-1,NA
CASSGAGGITDTQYF,TGTGCCAGTAGTGGAGCGGGAGGGATCACAGATACGCAGTATTTT,TRBV19,TRBD2,TRBJ2-3,NA
CASSVRQGKGYEQYF,TGTGCCAGCAGTGTTAGACAGGGAAAAGGCTACGAGCAATACTTC,TRBV25-1,TRBD1,TRBJ2-7,NA
CASSTTGDGYTF,TGCGCCAGCAGCACGACAGGGGATGGCTACACCTTC,TRBV5-1,TRBD1,TRBJ1-2,once
CASRRGTGTAGEQFF,TGTGCCAGCAGGCGTGGGACAGGGACGGCAGGGGAGCAGTTCTTC,TRBV27,TRBD1,TRBJ2-1,few
CASTPLRGIYSYGYTF,TGTGCCAGCACCCCATTGCGCGGGATATATTCCTATGGCTACACCTTC,TRBV5-6,NA,TRBJ1-2,NA
CASSLYDRDHNEQFF,TGCGCCAGCAGCTTGTATGACAGGGACCACAATGAGCAGTTCTTC,TRBV5-1,TRBD1,TRBJ2-1,NA
CVSSAREGTYNEQFF,TGTGTCAGCAGCGCGCGTGAGGGAACCTACAATGAGCAGTTCTTC,TRBV9,NA,TRBJ2-1,once
CAISESMGLAYEQFF,TGTGCCATCAGTGAGTCCATGGGACTAGCGTATGAGCAGTTCTTC,TRBV10-3,TRBD2,TRBJ2-1,NA
CASSINYSNQPQHF,TGTGCCAGCAGCATCAATTATAGCAATCAGCCCCAGCATTTT,TRBV6-1,NA,TRBJ1-5,few
CAIRDANRVDQPQHF,TGTGCCATCAGGGATGCCAACAGGGTAGACCAGCCCCAGCATTTT,TRBV10-3,NA,TRBJ1-5,NA
CASSRDGGYGYTF,TGTGCCAGCAGTCGTGACGGAGGCTATGGCTACACCTTC,TRBV6-5,NA,TRBJ1-2,NA
CASSFGQGAGETQYF,TGCGCCAGCAGCTTCGGACAGGGGGCCGGAGAGACCCAGTACTTC,TRBV5-1,TRBD1,TRBJ2-5,NA
CASSVGGAAPAFF,TGTGCCAGCAGCGTAGGGGGGGCAGCCCCCGCTTTCTTT,TRBV9,NA,TRBJ1-1,NA
CATRDRGFPYSNQPQHF,TGTGCCACCCGGGACAGGGGGTTTCCATATAGCAATCAGCCCCAGCATTTT,TRBV19,TRBD1,TRBJ1-5,NA
CASSQVGDLANEQFF,TGTGCCAGCAGCCAAGTCGGGGACCTGGCAAATGAGCAGTTCTTC,TRBV4-2,NA,TRBJ2-1,NA
CASSLVVGYEQYF,TGTGCCAGCAGCTTAGTAGTTGGTTACGAGCAGTACTTC,TRBV11-2,NA,TRBJ2-7,once
CASSPDRGNIQYF,TGTGCCAGCAGCCCAGACCGTGGAAACATTCAGTACTTC,TRBV5-4,NA,TRBJ2-4,NA
CASSSRRGLGTDTQYF,TGTGCCAGTAGTTCCCGGCGGGGGCTTGGCACAGATACGCAGTATTTT,TRBV19,NA,TRBJ2-3,NA
CASSYRFGGTEAFF,TGTGCCAGCAGCTACAGGTTCGGTGGCACTGAAGCTTTCTTT,TRBV7-8,NA,TRBJ1-1,NA
CASSFLQGEGEAFF,TGTGCCAGCAGCTTCCTCCAGGGTGAGGGTGAAGCTTTCTTT,TRBV11-2,NA,TRBJ1-1,NA
CASSEQGGGEQYF,TGTGCCAGCAGTGAACAGGGGGGTGGTGAGCAGTACTTC,TRBV2,NA,TRBJ2-7,NA
CASSFRDANYGYTF,TGCGCCAGCAGCTTCCGCGATGCTAACTATGGCTACACCTTC,TRBV5-1,NA,TRBJ1-2,NA